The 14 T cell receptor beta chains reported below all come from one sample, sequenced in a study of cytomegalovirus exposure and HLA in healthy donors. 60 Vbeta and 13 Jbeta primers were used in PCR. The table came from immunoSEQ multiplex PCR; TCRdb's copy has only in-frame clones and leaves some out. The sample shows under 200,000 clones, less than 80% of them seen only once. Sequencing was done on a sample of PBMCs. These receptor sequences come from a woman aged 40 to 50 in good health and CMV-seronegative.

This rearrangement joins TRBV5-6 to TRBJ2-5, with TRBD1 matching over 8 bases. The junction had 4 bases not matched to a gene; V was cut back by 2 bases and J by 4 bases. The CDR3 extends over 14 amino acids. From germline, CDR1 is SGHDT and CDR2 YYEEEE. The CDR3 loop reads CASSFRQGAETQYF. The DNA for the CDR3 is TGTGCCAGCAGCTTCCGCCAGGGGGCAGAGACCCAGTACTTC.

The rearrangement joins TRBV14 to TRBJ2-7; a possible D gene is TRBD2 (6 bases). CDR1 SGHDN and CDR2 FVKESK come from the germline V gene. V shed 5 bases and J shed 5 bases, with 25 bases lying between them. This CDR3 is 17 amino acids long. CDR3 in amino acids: CASSGRGELATPDEQYF. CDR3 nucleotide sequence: TGTGCCAGCAGCGGCAGAGGAGAGCTAGCGACCCCCGACGAGCAGTACTTC.

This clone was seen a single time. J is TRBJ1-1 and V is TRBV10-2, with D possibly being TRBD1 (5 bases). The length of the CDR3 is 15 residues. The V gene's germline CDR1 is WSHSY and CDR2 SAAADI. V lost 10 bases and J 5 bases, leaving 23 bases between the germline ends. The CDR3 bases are TGCGCCACCGCCCCCTTGGTGGGGGAGGGGACTGAAGCTTTCTTT. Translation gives CATAPLVGEGTEAFF.

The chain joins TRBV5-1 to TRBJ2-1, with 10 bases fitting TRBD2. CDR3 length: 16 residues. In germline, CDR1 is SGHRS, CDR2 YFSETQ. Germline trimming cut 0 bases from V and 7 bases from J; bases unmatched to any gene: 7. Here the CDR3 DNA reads TGCGCCAGCAGCTTGGGGTCTAGCGGGGGCCTAAATGAGCAGTTCTTC. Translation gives CASSLGSSGGLNEQFF.

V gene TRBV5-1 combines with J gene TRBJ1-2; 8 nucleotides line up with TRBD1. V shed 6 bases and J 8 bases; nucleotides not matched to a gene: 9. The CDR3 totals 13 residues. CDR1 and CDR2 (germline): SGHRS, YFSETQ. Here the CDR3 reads CASIKPGGIGYTF. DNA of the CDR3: TGCGCCAGCATTAAACCAGGGGGCATCGGCTACACCTTC.

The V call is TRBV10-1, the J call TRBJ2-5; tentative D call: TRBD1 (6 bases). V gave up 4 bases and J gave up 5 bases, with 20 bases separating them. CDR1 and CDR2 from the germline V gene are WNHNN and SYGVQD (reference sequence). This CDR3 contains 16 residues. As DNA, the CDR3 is TGCGCCAGCAGTGGGGGTACAGGGAACATCGGGGAGACCCAGTACTTC. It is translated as CASSGGTGNIGETQYF.

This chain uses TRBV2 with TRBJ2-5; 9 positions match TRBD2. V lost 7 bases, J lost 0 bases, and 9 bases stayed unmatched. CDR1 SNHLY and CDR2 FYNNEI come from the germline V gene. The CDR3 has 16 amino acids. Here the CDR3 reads CASTAMSSGDQETQYF. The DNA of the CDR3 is TGTGCCAGCACTGCGATGTCTAGCGGGGACCAAGAGACCCAGTACTTC. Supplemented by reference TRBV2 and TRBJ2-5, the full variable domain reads EPEVTQTPSHQVTQMGQEVILRCVPISNHLYFYWYRQILGQKVEFLVSFYNNEISEKSEIFDDQFSVERPDGSNFTLKIRSTKLEDSAMYFCASTAMSSGDQETQYFGPGTRLLVL.

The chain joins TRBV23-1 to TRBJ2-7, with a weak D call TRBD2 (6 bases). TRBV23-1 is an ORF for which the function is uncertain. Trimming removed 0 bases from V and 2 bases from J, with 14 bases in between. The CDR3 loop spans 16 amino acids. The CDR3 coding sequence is TGCGCCAGCAGTCAATCGGGAGGCACACTCGCCTACGAGCAGTACTTC. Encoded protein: CASSQSGGTLAYEQYF.

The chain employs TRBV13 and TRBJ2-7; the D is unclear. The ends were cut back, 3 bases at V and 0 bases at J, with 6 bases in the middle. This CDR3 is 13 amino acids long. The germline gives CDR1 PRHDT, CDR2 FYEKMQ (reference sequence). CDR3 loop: CASSFRVSYEQYF. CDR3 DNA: TGTGCCAGCAGCTTCCGGGTCTCCTACGAGCAGTACTTC.

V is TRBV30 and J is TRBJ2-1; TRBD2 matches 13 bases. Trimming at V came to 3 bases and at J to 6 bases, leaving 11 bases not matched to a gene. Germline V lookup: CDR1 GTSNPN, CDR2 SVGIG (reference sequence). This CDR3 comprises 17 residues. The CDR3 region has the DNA TGTGCCTGGAGCCGTGGGAGACTAGCGGGAGGCCGCAATGAGCAGTTCTTC. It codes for CAWSRGRLAGGRNEQFF.

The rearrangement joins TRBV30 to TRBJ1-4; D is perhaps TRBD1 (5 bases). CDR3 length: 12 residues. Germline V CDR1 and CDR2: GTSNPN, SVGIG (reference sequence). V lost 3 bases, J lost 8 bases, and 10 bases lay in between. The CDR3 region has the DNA TGTGCCTGGAGGCAGGGTGAGGAAAAACTGTTTTTT. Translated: CAWRQGEEKLFF.

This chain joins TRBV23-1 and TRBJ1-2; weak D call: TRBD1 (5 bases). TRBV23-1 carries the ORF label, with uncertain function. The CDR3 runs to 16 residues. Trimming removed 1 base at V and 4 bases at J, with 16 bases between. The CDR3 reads CASSQYAPGGSYGYTF. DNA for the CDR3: TGCGCCAGCAGTCAATATGCTCCGGGGGGAAGCTATGGCTACACCTTC.

The CDR3 region is CASSLGAGAEEQYF. The CDR3 DNA sequence: TGTGCCAGCAGCTTGGGGGCAGGGGCCGAAGAGCAGTACTTC. The V and J genes are TRBV5-4 and TRBJ2-7; a weak D match, TRBD1 (6 bases). V was clipped by 0 bases and J by 7 bases, with 14 bases between them. Germline-derived CDR1 and CDR2 are SGHNT and YYREEE (reference sequence). This CDR3 is 14 amino acids long.

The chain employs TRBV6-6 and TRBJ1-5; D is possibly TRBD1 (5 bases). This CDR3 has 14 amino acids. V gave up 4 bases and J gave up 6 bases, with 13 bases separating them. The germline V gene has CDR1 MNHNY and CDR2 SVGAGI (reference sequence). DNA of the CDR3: TGTGCCAGCAGTTTGCCAGGGAAGGGTCAGCCCCAGCATTTT. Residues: CASSLPGKGQPQHF.